A single sample gave rise to the 2 T cell receptor beta chains below, sequenced in a study of blood T cell repertoires in COVID-19. TCRdb keeps only in-frame clones here, not all; method: immunoSEQ multiplex PCR. The sample contains roughly 180,000 clones, 86% of which appear only once. The sample was peripheral blood. The receptors originated from a woman aged 25 to 39 with active or convalescent COVID-19.

The V gene is TRBV5-1, the J gene TRBJ2-5; a possible D gene is TRBD2 (6 bases). This CDR3 spans 14 amino acids. V shed 3 bases and J shed 5 bases, with 14 bases lying between them. The germline CDR1 and CDR2 sequences are SGHRS and YFSETQ. The CDR3 region is CASSSQPEGETQYF. In DNA form, the CDR3 reads TGCGCCAGCAGCTCCCAACCGGAGGGGGAGACCCAGTACTTC.

The chain uses TRBV19 and TRBJ1-3; no reliable D call. The CDR3 extends over 12 amino acids. Between the trimmed V and J ends, which lost 6 bases and 3 bases, there was a span of 6 bases. CDR1 is LNHDA and CDR2 is SQIVND in the germline V gene (reference sequence). The CDR3 bases are TGTGCCAGTAGCTCTATTGGAAACACCATATATTTT. Its translation: CASSSIGNTIYF.